These 19 T cell receptor beta chains share one sample of origin, sequenced in a study of blood T cell repertoires in COVID-19 (dated by TCRdb to 2018 to 2020). Library generation was performed with the immunoSEQ multiplex PCR assay. TCRdb stores this immuneACCESS table with in-frame sequences only. Part of the clones is absent; in the studies checked, under half of the shortfall reflects unresolved V genes, and no reason is known for the rest. The sample table shows about 150,000 clones, and about 80% are seen once. The ten most abundant clones make up under 0.75% of the sample. Sequenced sample: peripheral blood. The receptors stem from a man between 60 and 70 years old with acute or convalescent COVID-19.

The chain employs TRBV5-5 and TRBJ1-4, with TRBD1 matching 9 bases. This CDR3 region has 16 residues. CDR1 and CDR2 from the germline V gene are SGHKS and YYEKEE (reference sequence). After removal of 5 bases from V and 7 bases from J, the junction contained 12 bases not matched to a gene. DNA for the CDR3: TGTGCCAGCAGACCCCACTCGACAGGGGGATTTGAAAAACTGTTTTTT. Translating gives CASRPHSTGGFEKLFF. Filled out from reference TRBV5-5 and TRBJ1-4, the complete variable domain reads DAGVTQSPTHLIKTRGQQVTLRCSPISGHKSVSWYQQVLGQGPQFIFQYYEKEERGRGNFPDRFSARQFPNYSSELNVNALLLGDSALYLCASRPHSTGGFEKLFFGSGTQLSVL.

The chain uses TRBV6-6 and TRBJ1-4; 8 bases agree with TRBD1. V dropped 5 bases and J dropped 5; count of bases not matched to a gene: 7. The CDR3 consists of 15 residues. The V gene's germline CDR1 is MNHNY and CDR2 SVGAGI (reference sequence). CDR3 DNA sequence: TGTGCCAGCAGTCTCGGACAGGGCAAAAATGAAAAACTGTTTTTT. Translating gives CASSLGQGKNEKLFF.

The rearrangement links TRBV5-8 to TRBJ2-6, with 7 bases matching TRBD1. The CDR3 sequence is 16 residues long. CDR1 is SGHTS and CDR2 is YDEGEE in the germline V gene. The ends lost 4 bases at V and 0 bases at J; junction bases unmatched: 4. CDR3 loop: CASSRGGPSGANVLTF. The CDR3 DNA sequence: TGTGCCAGCAGCCGAGGGGGCCCCTCTGGGGCCAACGTCCTGACTTTC.

V gene TRBV15 combines with J gene TRBJ2-1, with 8 bases matching TRBD1. With V trimmed by 8 bases and J by 6 bases, 9 bases remained unmatched. This CDR3 spans 14 amino acids. Germline CDR1 and CDR2: LNHNV and YYDKDF (reference sequence). CDR3: CATSGGSIGNEQFF. The CDR3 DNA follows: TGTGCCACCTCAGGGGGCAGTATCGGCAATGAGCAGTTCTTC.

The chain couples TRBV2 to TRBJ1-5, with 8 bases matching TRBD1. This CDR3 has 13 amino acids. CDR1 is SNHLY, CDR2 FYNNEI, per germline. Losses at the gene ends were 6 bases for V and 6 bases for J; bases not matched to a gene: 4. The CDR3: CASSTGGGQPQHF. For the CDR3, the DNA is TGTGCCAGCAGCACAGGGGGTGGTCAGCCCCAGCATTTT.

The CDR3: CASSLAGTRGVNEQFF. CDR3 nucleotide sequence: TGCGCCAGCAGCTTGGCCGGGACTAGGGGTGTGAATGAGCAGTTCTTC. The chain employs TRBV5-1 and TRBJ2-1, with 8 bases matching TRBD2. From germline, CDR1 is SGHRS and CDR2 YFSETQ. CDR3 size: 16 residues. The junction had 9 bases not matched to a gene; V was cut back by 0 bases and J by 7 bases. Using reference TRBV5-1 and TRBJ2-1 for the parts outside the CDR3, the full variable domain is KAGVTQTPRYLIKTRGQQVTLSCSPISGHRSVSWYQQTPGQGLQFLFEYFSETQRNKGNFPGRFSGRQFSNSRSEMNVSTLELGDSALYLCASSLAGTRGVNEQFFGPGTRLTVL.

The chain carries TRBV23-1 and TRBJ2-3; D ambiguous. TRBV23-1 is an ORF, with its function uncertain. The CDR3 has 16 residues. Trimming pared 4 bases from V and 4 bases from J, leaving 18 bases between. The CDR3 sequence: CASSRIVIAVADTQYF. CDR3 nucleotide sequence: TGCGCCAGCAGTCGAATCGTGATAGCAGTTGCAGATACGCAGTATTTT.

The chain carries TRBV5-1 and TRBJ1-4, with TRBD1 matching 7 bases. This CDR3 contains 21 residues. The ends lost 0 bases at V and 2 bases at J; junction bases unmatched: 19. Germline V gives CDR1 SGHRS, CDR2 YFSETQ. This CDR3 is CASSLGLGQAVGAATNEKLFF. The CDR3 DNA sequence: TGCGCCAGCAGCTTGGGCCTCGGACAGGCTGTAGGAGCGGCTACTAATGAAAAACTGTTTTTT.

Concerning this clone: Other nucleotide sequences in the sample specify the same CDR3. Written as DNA, the CDR3 is TGTGCCAGCAGCCAAGATCCCGGGGACAATGAGCAGTTCTTC. It encodes CASSQDPGDNEQFF. The chain combines TRBV4-2 with TRBJ2-1, with D maybe TRBD2 (5 bases). This CDR3 region has 14 residues. Trimming removed 0 bases at V and 5 bases at J, with 8 bases between. CDR1 is LGHNA and CDR2 is YNFKEQ in the germline V gene.

The chain links TRBV10-3 to TRBJ1-6; TRBD1 matches at 9 bases. With 10 bases clipped from V and 7 bases from J, the junction kept 8 bases outside the gene matches. This CDR3 is 14 amino acids long. From germline, CDR1 is ENHRY and CDR2 SYGVKD. The CDR3, as DNA: TGTGCCACCGGAGAGACAGGGGGGAATTCACCCCTCCACTTT. It is translated as CATGETGGNSPLHF.

V and J are TRBV9 and TRBJ2-5; the D gene is possibly TRBD2 (6 bases). In germline, CDR1 is SGDLS, CDR2 YYNGEE. The length of the CDR3 is 10 residues. Deletions cut 7 bases from V and 5 bases from J, with 6 bases between. The CDR3, as DNA: TGTGCCAGCGGGGGGGAGACCCAGTACTTC. Its translation is CASGGETQYF.

The chain carries TRBV4-2 and TRBJ1-1, with D unclear. The CDR3 covers 14 residues. Germline CDR1 LGHNA, CDR2 YNFKEQ. V lost 4 bases to trimming and J lost 3 bases, with 12 bases between them. The CDR3 DNA sequence: TGTGCCAGCAGCCCAGAAGGTAGCCACACTGAAGCTTTCTTT. Its protein is CASSPEGSHTEAFF.

The table lists this clone with a count of one. CDR3 sequence: CASSITGSHEQYF. In DNA, the CDR3 is TGTGCCAGCAGCATCACAGGGTCCCACGAGCAGTACTTC. V is TRBV6-5 and J is TRBJ2-7, with D possibly matching TRBD1 (6 bases). The CDR3 loop spans 13 amino acids. CDR1 is MNHEY and CDR2 is SVGAGI in the germline V gene. V was pared by 6 bases and J by 5 bases, with 14 bases between.

The V call is TRBV28, the J call TRBJ2-3; TRBD2 might be the D (7 bases). The CDR3 length is 15 residues. Germline V lookup: CDR1 MDHEN, CDR2 SYDVKM. Trimming took off 2 bases at V and 6 bases at J, with 15 bases between the two ends. The CDR3 is CASSLSGTPGDTQYF. The CDR3 region has the DNA TGTGCCAGCAGTTTAAGCGGGACACCGGGGGATACGCAGTATTTT.

The V gene is TRBV4-2, the J gene TRBJ2-3, with TRBD2 matching 10 bases. V lost 1 base and J lost 5; bases outside the gene matches: 6. The CDR3 contains 16 residues. CDR1 is LGHNA, CDR2 YNFKEQ, per germline. CDR3 bases: TGTGCCAGCAGCCAAGTAGGACTAGCGGCTGGAGATACGCAGTATTTT. This translates into CASSQVGLAAGDTQYF.

The chain employs TRBV2 and TRBJ2-3; D remains unclear. Germline CDR1 and CDR2: SNHLY and FYNNEI. V was shortened by 4 bases and J by 1 base, with 6 bases between the two germline ends. The CDR3 extends over 13 amino acids. The DNA of the CDR3 is TGTGCCAGCAGTGGTCTAGGCACAGATACGCAGTATTTT. It encodes CASSGLGTDTQYF. Drawing the rest from reference TRBV2 and TRBJ2-3, the complete variable domain is EPEVTQTPSHQVTQMGQEVILRCVPISNHLYFYWYRQILGQKVEFLVSFYNNEISEKSEIFDDQFSVERPDGSNFTLKIRSTKLEDSAMYFCASSGLGTDTQYFGPGTRLTVL.

This clone has only a few counts. The chain combines TRBV6-5 with TRBJ1-1; no clear D. Germline V lookup: CDR1 MNHEY, CDR2 SVGAGI. The CDR3 runs 14 residues. The V end was cut by 3 bases, the J end by 1 base, with 9 bases between. The CDR3 is CASSYRQENTEAFF. The CDR3 DNA follows: TGTGCCAGCAGTTATCGGCAGGAGAACACTGAAGCTTTCTTT.

The rearrangement links TRBV10-3 to TRBJ1-5; the match to TRBD1 covers 7 bases. Germline V gene data show CDR1 as ENHRY and CDR2 as SYGVKD. This CDR3 is built from 15 residues. The J segment lost 1 base and the V segment lost 3 bases, leaving 3 bases of the junction unmatched. CDR3 sequence (DNA): TGTGCCATCAGTGACAGGGGGTCAAGCAATCAGCCCCAGCATTTT. It specifies CAISDRGSSNQPQHF.

The chain joins TRBV19 to TRBJ1-2, with no clear D. Germline V gene lookup returns CDR1 LNHDA and CDR2 SQIVND (reference sequence). This CDR3 is 15 amino acids long. V lost 7 bases, J lost 8 bases, and 23 bases lay in between. The CDR3 loop is CASKEVGNSVSGYTF. The CDR3 coding sequence is TGTGCCAGTAAGGAGGTGGGGAATTCGGTTTCCGGCTACACCTTC.